The 10 T cell receptor beta chains given below trace back to one sample, sequenced in a study of shared clonotypes between healthy human individuals. Sequenced by immunoSEQ multiplex PCR; TCRdb stores in-frame clones only, minus some. The sample lists more than 2 million clones; about 95% were seen once. Naive CD8 cells lacked CD45RO, underwent positive selection for CCR7 and left out terminally differentiated effector memory CD45RA+ cells. The sequenced material came from naive CD8+ T cells sorted from blood. Every receptor here comes from a young man in good health.

V and J are TRBV6-4 and TRBJ1-5; no definite D call. V dropped 5 bases and J dropped 2 bases, with 16 bases sitting between them. CDR1 and CDR2 from the germline V gene are MRHNA and SNTAGT. The CDR3 is 16 amino acids. The CDR3 spells CASSPIERRRNQPQHF. In nucleotides, the CDR3 is TGTGCCAGCAGTCCTATCGAGAGACGGCGCAATCAGCCCCAGCATTTT.

The V and J genes are TRBV6-6 and TRBJ1-5; perhaps TRBD1 as D (6 bases). Germline CDR1 is MNHNY and CDR2 is SVGAGI (reference sequence). V was clipped by 2 bases and J by 7 bases, with 12 bases between them. The CDR3 length is 14 residues. The DNA of the CDR3 is TGTGCCAGCAGTTACCAGGGGCTAGGCCAGCCCCAGCATTTT. It yields the protein CASSYQGLGQPQHF.

As to this clone: Other DNA sequences in this specimen translate into the identical CDR3. This sequence joins TRBV30 and TRBJ2-7; D is perhaps TRBD2 (6 bases). From germline, CDR1 is GTSNPN and CDR2 SVGIG (reference sequence). The V end lost 3 bases, the J end lost 4 bases, and 7 bases lay between the germline ends. This CDR3 comprises 11 residues. The CDR3 DNA follows: TGTGCCTGGAGGGGGGGTTACGAGCAGTACTTC. As protein: CAWRGGYEQYF.

The V gene is TRBV30, the J gene TRBJ2-3, with a possible D match to TRBD2 (6 bases). The germline V gene encodes CDR1 GTSNPN and CDR2 SVGIG (reference sequence). The CDR3 has 15 amino acids. The ends were cut back, 0 bases at V and 6 bases at J, with 16 bases in the middle. This chain's CDR3 is CAWSVIRGVEDTQYF. In nucleotides, the CDR3 is TGTGCCTGGAGTGTCATTCGCGGGGTTGAGGATACGCAGTATTTT.

The chain uses TRBV29-1 and TRBJ2-5; maybe TRBD2 (5 bases). V shed 4 bases and J shed 2 bases, with 14 bases lying between them. The CDR3 has 14 residues. CDR1 and CDR2 from the germline V gene are SQVTM and ANQGSEA. CDR3 in amino acids: CSVVLPDFQETQYF. The CDR3 DNA sequence: TGCAGCGTTGTTCTCCCGGACTTTCAAGAGACCCAGTACTTC.

Of note for this clone: Within the sample, other DNA sequences also encode this same CDR3. V and J are TRBV10-2 and TRBJ2-7; D remains ambiguous. Germline CDR1 is WSHSY and CDR2 is SAAADI. V was clipped by 4 bases and J by 1 base, with 2 bases between them. This CDR3 is 11 amino acids long. In DNA form, the CDR3 reads TGCGCCAGCAGTGTGTCCTACGAGCAGTACTTC. Translation: CASSVSYEQYF.

The chain combines TRBV11-2 with TRBJ2-1; no firm D call. The V end was cut by 5 bases, the J end by 8 bases, with 10 bases between. Germline V lookup: CDR1 SGHAT, CDR2 FQNNGV. The CDR3 has 12 residues. CDR3 bases: TGTGCCAGCAGCGAACTAAGCTATGAGCAGTTCTTC. The encoded protein is CASSELSYEQFF.

This clone appeared once. The sample holds other DNA sequences that translate to the same CDR3. The chain links TRBV13 to TRBJ2-7; no clear D gene. The V end lost 5 bases, the J end lost 1 base, and 12 bases lay between the germline ends. CDR1 and CDR2 (germline): PRHDT, FYEKMQ (reference sequence). The CDR3 is made up of 14 amino acids. CDR3 amino acids: CASSPGPASYEQYF. CDR3 nucleotide sequence: TGTGCCAGCAGCCCCGGGCCCGCATCCTACGAGCAGTACTTC. The full variable domain, rest sourced from reference TRBV13 and TRBJ2-7, is AAGVIQSPRHLIKEKRETATLKCYPIPRHDTVYWYQQGPGQDPQFLISFYEKMQSDKGSIPDRFSAQQFSDYHSELNMSSLELGDSALYFCASSPGPASYEQYFGPGTRLTVT.

The chain has TRBV10-3 and TRBJ2-1, with 8 bases aligning to TRBD2. Germline V gives CDR1 ENHRY, CDR2 SYGVKD. The trim removed 3 bases at V and 8 bases at J, leaving 12 bases unmatched. This CDR3 is built from 16 residues. The CDR3 bases are TGTGCCATCAGTGATGGTGGGGGACTAGTGGGCGATGAGCAGTTCTTC. It specifies CAISDGGGLVGDEQFF.

The chain has TRBV11-1 and TRBJ2-4, with TRBD2 as a possible D gene (6 bases). The CDR3 contains 16 residues. Trimming cost V 5 bases and J 6 bases, with 20 bases left between them. CDR1 and CDR2 (germline): SGHAT, FQDESV (reference sequence). The CDR3 is CASSPPEGPASNIQYF. The CDR3 DNA is TGTGCCAGCAGCCCGCCGGAGGGGCCCGCTTCAAACATTCAGTACTTC.